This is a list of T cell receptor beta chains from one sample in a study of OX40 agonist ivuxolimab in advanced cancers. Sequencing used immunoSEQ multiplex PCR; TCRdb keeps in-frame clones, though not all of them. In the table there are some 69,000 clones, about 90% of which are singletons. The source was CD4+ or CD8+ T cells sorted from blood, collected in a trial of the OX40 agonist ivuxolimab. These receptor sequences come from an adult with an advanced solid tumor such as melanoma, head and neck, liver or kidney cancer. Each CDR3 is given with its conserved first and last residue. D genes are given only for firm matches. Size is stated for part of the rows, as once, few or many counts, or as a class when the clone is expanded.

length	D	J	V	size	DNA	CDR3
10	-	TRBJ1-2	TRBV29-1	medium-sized	TGCAGCGTGGACGTGGGTGGCTACACCTTC	CSVDVGGYTF
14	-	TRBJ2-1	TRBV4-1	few	TGCGCCAGCAGCCAAGGGGTAGCGGTCAATGAGCAGTTCTTC	CASSQGVAVNEQFF
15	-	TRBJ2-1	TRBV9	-	TGTGCCAGCAGCGTAGAGTCCCCCTCATACAATGAGCAGTTCTTC	CASSVESPSYNEQFF
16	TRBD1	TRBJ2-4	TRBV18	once	TGTGCCAGCTCACCACAGGCAGGGGGTTCCAAAAACATTCAGTACTTC	CASSPQAGGSKNIQYF
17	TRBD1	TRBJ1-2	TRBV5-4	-	TGTGCCAGCAGCTTGGCCTCTCCCCGGACAGGAGGGTATGGCTACACCTTC	CASSLASPRTGGYGYTF
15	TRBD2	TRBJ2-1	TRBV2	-	TGTGCCAGCAGTGACGCGCTAGCGGGGGGGCATGAGCAGTTCTTC	CASSDALAGGHEQFF
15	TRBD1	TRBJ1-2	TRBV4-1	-	TGCGCCAGCAGCCAGCAACAGGGGGCCGGCTATGGCTACACCTTC	CASSQQQGAGYGYTF
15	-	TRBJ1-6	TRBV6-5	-	TGTGCCAGCAGTGCCCAGGGTATCCATAATTCACCCCTCCACTTT	CASSAQGIHNSPLHF
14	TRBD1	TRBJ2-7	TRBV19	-	TGTGCCAGTAGTACCGCAGGGGGCGCCTACGAGCAGTACTTC	CASSTAGGAYEQYF
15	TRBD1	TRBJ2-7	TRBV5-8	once	TGTGCCAGCAGCTTGGAGGACAGGGCTTTCGACGAGCAGTACTTC	CASSLEDRAFDEQYF
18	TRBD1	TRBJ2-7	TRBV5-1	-	TGCGCCAGCAGCTCGTTAGGGACAGAGAATTCGTTGGGCTACGAGCAGTACTTC	CASSSLGTENSLGYEQYF
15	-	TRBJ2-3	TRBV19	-	TGTGCCAGCTCCTCTACACTGGCCCCCACAGATACGCAGTATTTT	CASSSTLAPTDTQYF
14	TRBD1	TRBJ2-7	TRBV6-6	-	TGTGCCAGCAGGGACCTTGGACAGGGTGGCGAGCAGTACTTC	CASRDLGQGGEQYF
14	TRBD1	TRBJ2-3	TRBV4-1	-	TGCGCCAGCAGCCCCGGGACAGGGCCGTATACGCAGTATTTT	CASSPGTGPYTQYF
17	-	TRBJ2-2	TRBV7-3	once	TGTGCCAGCAGCTTAACGTCGGGGACCATTGTTCCCGGGGAGCTGTTTTTT	CASSLTSGTIVPGELFF
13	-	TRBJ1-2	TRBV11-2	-	TGTGCCAGCAGCCCTGCGGGGTTGAATGGCTACACCTTC	CASSPAGLNGYTF
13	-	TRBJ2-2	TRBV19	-	TGTGCCAGTATTTCACAGGGTGTCGGGGAGCTGTTTTTT	CASISQGVGELFF
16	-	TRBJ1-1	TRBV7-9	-	TGTGCCAGCAGCTTAGGGGGATTCGGTGCCGGACTCGAGGCTTTCTTT	CASSLGGFGAGLEAFF
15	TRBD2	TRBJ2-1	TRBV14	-	TGTGCCAGCAGCCAAGGTCGGGGGGAGGGCCCGGAGCAGTTCTTC	CASSQGRGEGPEQFF
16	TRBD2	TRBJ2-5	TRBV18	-	TGTGCCAGCTCACCTAGCGGGAGTGGGCGTTCGGAGACCCAGTACTTC	CASSPSGSGRSETQYF
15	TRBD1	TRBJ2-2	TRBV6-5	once	TGTGCCAGCAGTTATGGGACAGGGATAGTCGGGGAGCTGTTTTTT	CASSYGTGIVGELFF
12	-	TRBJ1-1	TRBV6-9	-	TGTGCCAGCAGTGGCGGGACGGCTGAAGCTTTCTTT	CASSGGTAEAFF
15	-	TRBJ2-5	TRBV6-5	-	TGTGCCAGCAGTTACCCCGGGACACCCCAAGAGACCCAGTACTTC	CASSYPGTPQETQYF